This TCR beta chain was found in a study of read filtering for tumor transcriptome and immune sequencing. A remark on this clonotype: A read error is possible here, since a much larger clone lies one base away.

From 400 to 450 ng of RNA, a library with molecular barcoded alpha/delta and beta/gamma adaptors was made. TCRdb reanalysed the reads using MiXCR and keeps one entry per CDR3 protein. The profile shows 130,000 or so distinct CDR3 sequences, about 13% of them singletons. The sample was a population of CD138-negative cells sorted from bone marrow. The sequence was obtained from a donor at least 40 years old with multiple myeloma.

The chain's CDR3 is CSVGASRMRLPSDTQYF. CDR3 DNA sequence: TGCAGCGTTGGAGCGTCTCGGATGCGACTACCATCAGATACGCAGTATTTT. The chain recombines TRBV29-1 with TRBJ2-3; maybe TRBD2 (5 bases). Germline-derived CDR1 and CDR2 are SQVTM and ANQGSEA. V lost 4 bases, J lost 4 bases, and 24 bases lay in between. The length of the CDR3 is 17 residues.